This is a list of T cell receptor beta chains from one sample in a study of shared clonotypes between healthy human individuals. The table came from immunoSEQ multiplex PCR; TCRdb's copy has only in-frame clones and leaves some out. The sample has approximately 2.5 million clones, more than 90% seen once. Sequencing input: naive CD4+ T cells sorted from blood. The receptors come from a man between 18 and 35 years old in good health. The CDR3 runs from the conserved cysteine through the conserved F or W. Each record gives: J gene, clone size, V gene, D gene, CDR3 DNA, CDR3 protein. The D gene is left open where the match is weak. For some rows the clone size is stated as once, few or many, or as a class when expanded; others skip it.

J gene: TRBJ2-7; clone size: NA; V gene: TRBV28; D gene: NA; CDR3 DNA: TGTGCCAGCAGAGGGGGGACATTTGCCTACGAGCAGTACTTC; CDR3 protein: CASRGGTFAYEQYF
J gene: TRBJ1-3; clone size: NA; V gene: TRBV11-2; D gene: NA; CDR3 DNA: TGTGCCAGCAGCTTAGATTCGGTGGGGCGCCCTGGAAACACCATATATTTT; CDR3 protein: CASSLDSVGRPGNTIYF
J gene: TRBJ2-7; clone size: NA; V gene: TRBV18; D gene: NA; CDR3 DNA: TGTGCCAGCTCACCATCAAGTGGCCCCTACGAGCAGTACTTC; CDR3 protein: CASSPSSGPYEQYF
J gene: TRBJ2-7; clone size: NA; V gene: TRBV6-5; D gene: NA; CDR3 DNA: TGTGCCAGCAGTTACGAAGGGGGTTTACCCTACGAGCAGTACTTC; CDR3 protein: CASSYEGGLPYEQYF
J gene: TRBJ2-5; clone size: NA; V gene: TRBV2; D gene: NA; CDR3 DNA: TGTGCCAGCAAGATCGACGCAGGGGTCCAAGAGACCCAGTACTTC; CDR3 protein: CASKIDAGVQETQYF
J gene: TRBJ1-2; clone size: NA; V gene: TRBV7-9; D gene: NA; CDR3 DNA: TGTGCCAGCAGCCCCTACAGGGAGGAGGGCTATGGCTACACCTTC; CDR3 protein: CASSPYREEGYGYTF
J gene: TRBJ2-1; clone size: NA; V gene: TRBV7-7; D gene: TRBD2; CDR3 DNA: TGTGCTAGCAGCCTGGACGGGACTAGCGGCCAAAGGGAGCAGTTCTTC; CDR3 protein: CASSLDGTSGQREQFF
J gene: TRBJ1-5; clone size: NA; V gene: TRBV6-6; D gene: NA; CDR3 DNA: TGTGCCAGCAGTTCCCGGGACTCCAATCAGCCCCAGCATTTT; CDR3 protein: CASSSRDSNQPQHF
J gene: TRBJ1-2; clone size: NA; V gene: TRBV7-2; D gene: TRBD1; CDR3 DNA: TGTGCCAGCAGCTTAATCTCATCAGGGGGAGAATATGGCTACACCTTC; CDR3 protein: CASSLISSGGEYGYTF
J gene: TRBJ1-2; clone size: NA; V gene: TRBV7-6; D gene: NA; CDR3 DNA: TGTGCCAGCAGCTCCGGCGGTGGCTACACCTTC; CDR3 protein: CASSSGGGYTF
J gene: TRBJ2-3; clone size: NA; V gene: TRBV18; D gene: NA; CDR3 DNA: TGTGCCAGCTCGCAACTGGCCCCGAGCACAGATACGCAGTATTTT; CDR3 protein: CASSQLAPSTDTQYF
J gene: TRBJ1-4; clone size: NA; V gene: TRBV6-5; D gene: TRBD1; CDR3 DNA: TGTGCCAGCAGCAGCTTAGTACAGGGGAGCGAAAAACTGTTTTTT; CDR3 protein: CASSSLVQGSEKLFF
J gene: TRBJ1-6; clone size: NA; V gene: TRBV27; D gene: NA; CDR3 DNA: TGTGCCAGCAGTTTATCGGGGGGCAGGGTTAAGGCTAATTCACCCCTCCACTTT; CDR3 protein: CASSLSGGRVKANSPLHF
J gene: TRBJ2-7; clone size: NA; V gene: TRBV2; D gene: NA; CDR3 DNA: TGTGCCAGCAGTGAAGAGGGGGTGGGCTACGAGCAGTACTTC; CDR3 protein: CASSEEGVGYEQYF
J gene: TRBJ2-7; clone size: NA; V gene: TRBV5-1; D gene: TRBD1; CDR3 DNA: TGCGCCAGCAGCTTTTTGACAGGGCCCTACGAGCAGTACTTC; CDR3 protein: CASSFLTGPYEQYF
J gene: TRBJ2-7; clone size: NA; V gene: TRBV7-2; D gene: NA; CDR3 DNA: TGTGCCAGCAGATTGGGGGGTTACGAGCAGTACTTC; CDR3 protein: CASRLGGYEQYF
J gene: TRBJ2-2; clone size: NA; V gene: TRBV5-4; D gene: NA; CDR3 DNA: TGTGCCAGCACTGAGGGAGGCCGGGACACCGGGGAGCTGTTTTTT; CDR3 protein: CASTEGGRDTGELFF
J gene: TRBJ2-3; clone size: NA; V gene: TRBV5-6; D gene: NA; CDR3 DNA: TGTGCCAGCAGCCAAACGAAGGTGGATACGCAGTATTTT; CDR3 protein: CASSQTKVDTQYF
J gene: TRBJ1-5; clone size: NA; V gene: TRBV30; D gene: NA; CDR3 DNA: TGTGCCTGGAGTGTACCGGGAGGGGCCGAGCCCCAGCATTTT; CDR3 protein: CAWSVPGGAEPQHF
J gene: TRBJ2-6; clone size: NA; V gene: TRBV25-1; D gene: NA; CDR3 DNA: TGTGCCAGCAGTGAAGGGGCCCTTTCCTCTGGGGCCAACGTCCTGACTTTC; CDR3 protein: CASSEGALSSGANVLTF
J gene: TRBJ2-1; clone size: NA; V gene: TRBV7-2; D gene: NA; CDR3 DNA: TGTGCCAGCAGCTTAGGCCTGGTGGGGAACAATGAGCAGTTCTTC; CDR3 protein: CASSLGLVGNNEQFF
J gene: TRBJ1-2; clone size: NA; V gene: TRBV7-6; D gene: NA; CDR3 DNA: TGTGCCAGCAGCCCGAATGAGAACTATGGCTACACCTTC; CDR3 protein: CASSPNENYGYTF
J gene: TRBJ1-2; clone size: NA; V gene: TRBV5-1; D gene: NA; CDR3 DNA: TGCGCCAGCAGCTTGGAGGCGCTCTATGGCTACACCTTC; CDR3 protein: CASSLEALYGYTF
J gene: TRBJ1-6; clone size: NA; V gene: TRBV21-1; D gene: NA; CDR3 DNA: TGTGCCAGCAGCAAGGGACAGGGGAATTTGGACCTCCACTTT; CDR3 protein: CASSKGQGNLDLHF
J gene: TRBJ1-6; clone size: NA; V gene: TRBV10-3; D gene: NA; CDR3 DNA: TGTGCCATCAGTGAGGGTATCACCTATAATTCACCCCTCCACTTT; CDR3 protein: CAISEGITYNSPLHF
J gene: TRBJ1-2; clone size: once; V gene: TRBV27; D gene: NA; CDR3 DNA: TGTGCCAGCACCCTTGGGGGGGGGCGGGACTATGGCTACACCTTC; CDR3 protein: CASTLGGGRDYGYTF
J gene: TRBJ2-2; clone size: NA; V gene: TRBV7-3; D gene: NA; CDR3 DNA: TGTGCCAGCAGCTCCCAAGGTCCCACCGGGGAGCTGTTTTTT; CDR3 protein: CASSSQGPTGELFF
J gene: TRBJ1-1; clone size: NA; V gene: TRBV18; D gene: NA; CDR3 DNA: TGTGCCAGCTCACCGGCAACAGGGATGAACACTGAAGCTTTCTTT; CDR3 protein: CASSPATGMNTEAFF
J gene: TRBJ2-3; clone size: NA; V gene: TRBV5-1; D gene: TRBD2; CDR3 DNA: TGCGCCAGCAGCTTGCGCGGGAGTACAGATACGCAGTATTTT; CDR3 protein: CASSLRGSTDTQYF
J gene: TRBJ2-7; clone size: NA; V gene: TRBV4-1; D gene: TRBD1; CDR3 DNA: TGCGCCAGCAGCCGCATCGCGGGGACAGGAATCTACGAGCAGTACTTC; CDR3 protein: CASSRIAGTGIYEQYF
J gene: TRBJ2-6; clone size: NA; V gene: TRBV7-8; D gene: TRBD1; CDR3 DNA: TGTGCCAGCAGCTTAGCTGGGACAGCCCCCTCAGGGGCCAACGTCCTGACTTTC; CDR3 protein: CASSLAGTAPSGANVLTF
J gene: TRBJ1-4; clone size: once; V gene: TRBV7-8; D gene: TRBD1; CDR3 DNA: TGTGCCAGCAGCTCGGACAGGAGCGAAAAACTGTTTTTT; CDR3 protein: CASSSDRSEKLFF
J gene: TRBJ1-6; clone size: NA; V gene: TRBV6-1; D gene: NA; CDR3 DNA: TGTGCCAGCAGTGACCAGGCCGCCTATAATTCACCCCTCCACTTT; CDR3 protein: CASSDQAAYNSPLHF
J gene: TRBJ2-3; clone size: NA; V gene: TRBV7-2; D gene: NA; CDR3 DNA: TGTGCCAGCAGCTCAGACCCTTCTAGCACAGATACGCAGTATTTT; CDR3 protein: CASSSDPSSTDTQYF
J gene: TRBJ2-7; clone size: NA; V gene: TRBV10-2; D gene: NA; CDR3 DNA: TGCGCCAGCAGTGGTCAGGGTGTTGGCGAGCAGTACTTC; CDR3 protein: CASSGQGVGEQYF
J gene: TRBJ1-2; clone size: NA; V gene: TRBV5-1; D gene: NA; CDR3 DNA: TGCGCCAGCAGCTTGGACACCAACTATGGCTACACCTTC; CDR3 protein: CASSLDTNYGYTF
J gene: TRBJ2-7; clone size: NA; V gene: TRBV6-5; D gene: NA; CDR3 DNA: TGTGCCAGCAGTTACTCGAGGGGGGCCCTCCACGAGCAGTACTTC; CDR3 protein: CASSYSRGALHEQYF
J gene: TRBJ2-5; clone size: once; V gene: TRBV5-4; D gene: NA; CDR3 DNA: TGTGCCAGCAGCTTTAGGGCAGGGGTGCAAGAGACCCAGTACTTC; CDR3 protein: CASSFRAGVQETQYF
J gene: TRBJ1-2; clone size: NA; V gene: TRBV29-1; D gene: TRBD1; CDR3 DNA: TGCAGCGTGGAACGACAGGGCTATGGCTACACCTTC; CDR3 protein: CSVERQGYGYTF
J gene: TRBJ2-3; clone size: NA; V gene: TRBV18; D gene: TRBD1; CDR3 DNA: TGTGCCAGCTCAAGGGGACAGGCCCAGAGCACAGATACGCAGTATTTT; CDR3 protein: CASSRGQAQSTDTQYF
J gene: TRBJ2-7; clone size: NA; V gene: TRBV2; D gene: TRBD2; CDR3 DNA: TGTGCCAGCAGTGAGCGGCTAGCGGGGGCGGGGGAGCAGTACTTC; CDR3 protein: CASSERLAGAGEQYF
J gene: TRBJ2-3; clone size: NA; V gene: TRBV11-2; D gene: TRBD1; CDR3 DNA: TGTGCCAGCAGCCCCACAGGGGTAGGAACAGATACGCAGTATTTT; CDR3 protein: CASSPTGVGTDTQYF
J gene: TRBJ1-1; clone size: NA; V gene: TRBV28; D gene: NA; CDR3 DNA: TGTGCCAGCAGTTTAGGGCGTAACACTGAAGCTTTCTTT; CDR3 protein: CASSLGRNTEAFF
J gene: TRBJ2-1; clone size: NA; V gene: TRBV4-2; D gene: NA; CDR3 DNA: TGTGCCAGCAGCCATGACAGAGACTCCTACAATGAGCAGTTCTTC; CDR3 protein: CASSHDRDSYNEQFF